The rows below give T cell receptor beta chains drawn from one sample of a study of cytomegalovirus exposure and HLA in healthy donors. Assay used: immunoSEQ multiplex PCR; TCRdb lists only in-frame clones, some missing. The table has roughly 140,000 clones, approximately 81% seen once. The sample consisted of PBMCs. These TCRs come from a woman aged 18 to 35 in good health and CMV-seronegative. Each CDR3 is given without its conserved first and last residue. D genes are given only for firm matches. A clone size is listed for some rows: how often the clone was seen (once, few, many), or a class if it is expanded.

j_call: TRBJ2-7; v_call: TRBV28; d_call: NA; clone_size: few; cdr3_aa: ASSLSLPPKDYEQY
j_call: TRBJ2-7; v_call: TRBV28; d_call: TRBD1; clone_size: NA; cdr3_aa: ASTPLGQSLYEQY
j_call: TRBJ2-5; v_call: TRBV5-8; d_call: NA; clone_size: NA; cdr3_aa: ASSSTGTKTQETQY
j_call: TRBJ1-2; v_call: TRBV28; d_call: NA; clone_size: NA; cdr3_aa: ASSGMGGYSDYGYT
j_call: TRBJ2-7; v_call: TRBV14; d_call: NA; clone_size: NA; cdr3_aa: ASSQGAYRQY
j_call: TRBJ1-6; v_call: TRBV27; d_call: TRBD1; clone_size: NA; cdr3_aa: ASRGGGSSPLH
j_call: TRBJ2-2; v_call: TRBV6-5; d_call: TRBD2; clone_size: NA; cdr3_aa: ASSYGVAGGAGELF
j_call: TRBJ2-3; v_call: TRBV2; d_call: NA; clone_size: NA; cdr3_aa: ASSDGQGTDTQY
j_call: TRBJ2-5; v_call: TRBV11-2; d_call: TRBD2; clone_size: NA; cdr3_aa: ASSPGTLGGETQY
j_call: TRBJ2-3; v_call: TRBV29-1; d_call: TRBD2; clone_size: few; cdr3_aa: SVEPGTSGITDTQY
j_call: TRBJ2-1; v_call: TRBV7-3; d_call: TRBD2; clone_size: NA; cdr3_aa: ASSWGGPSSYNEQF
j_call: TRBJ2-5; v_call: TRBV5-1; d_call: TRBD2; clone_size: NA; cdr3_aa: ASSLVSGGAGEETQY
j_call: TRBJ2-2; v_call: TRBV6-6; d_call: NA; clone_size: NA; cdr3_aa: ASSYGSGHTGELF
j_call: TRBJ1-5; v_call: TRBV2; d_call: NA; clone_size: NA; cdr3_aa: ASTLHTGVGNQPQH
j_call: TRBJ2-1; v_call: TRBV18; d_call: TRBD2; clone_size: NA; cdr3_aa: ASSPSGGNEQF
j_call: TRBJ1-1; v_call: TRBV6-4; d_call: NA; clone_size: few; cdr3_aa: ASSEGRATEAF
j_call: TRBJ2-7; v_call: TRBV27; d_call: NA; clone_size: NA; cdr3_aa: ASSALWTSDEQY
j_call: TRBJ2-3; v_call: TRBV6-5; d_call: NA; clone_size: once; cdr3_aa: ASSFQGRSTDTQY
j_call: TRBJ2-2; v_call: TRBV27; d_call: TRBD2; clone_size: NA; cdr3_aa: ASSLSAPSGGLETGELF
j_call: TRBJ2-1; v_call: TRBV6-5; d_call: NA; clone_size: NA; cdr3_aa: ASSPRPGSYNEQF
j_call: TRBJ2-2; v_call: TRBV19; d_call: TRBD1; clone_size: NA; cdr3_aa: ASSIGWTGRYTGELF
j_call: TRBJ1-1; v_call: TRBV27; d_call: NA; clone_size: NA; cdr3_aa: ASSLSEGSEAF
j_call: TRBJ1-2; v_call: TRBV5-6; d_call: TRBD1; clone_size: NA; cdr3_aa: ASSLGTGGSEGYT
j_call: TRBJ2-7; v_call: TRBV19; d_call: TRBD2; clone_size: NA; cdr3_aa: ASSIRREGRYEQY
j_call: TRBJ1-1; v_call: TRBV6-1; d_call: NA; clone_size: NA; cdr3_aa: ASSARTENTEAF
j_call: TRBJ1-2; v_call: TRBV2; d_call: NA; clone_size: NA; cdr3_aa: ASSVSSPVLRYT
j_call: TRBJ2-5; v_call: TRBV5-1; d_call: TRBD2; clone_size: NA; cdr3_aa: ASSLGLAGQETQY
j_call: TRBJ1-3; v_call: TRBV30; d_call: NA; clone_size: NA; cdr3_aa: AWSQDRYSGNTIY
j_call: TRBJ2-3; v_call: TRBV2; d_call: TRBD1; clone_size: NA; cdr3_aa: ASTLLGQGTDTQY
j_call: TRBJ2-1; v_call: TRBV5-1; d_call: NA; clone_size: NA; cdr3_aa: ASNVGGVYNEQF
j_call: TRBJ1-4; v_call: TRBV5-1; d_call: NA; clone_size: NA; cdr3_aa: ASSLWPGATNEKLF
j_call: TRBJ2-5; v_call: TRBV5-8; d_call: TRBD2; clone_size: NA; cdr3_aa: ASSPGTSGQETQY
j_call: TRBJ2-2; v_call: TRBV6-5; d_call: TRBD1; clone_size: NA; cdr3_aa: ASSYGQGGTGELF
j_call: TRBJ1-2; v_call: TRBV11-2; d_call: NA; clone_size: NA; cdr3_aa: ASSLAAGANYGYT
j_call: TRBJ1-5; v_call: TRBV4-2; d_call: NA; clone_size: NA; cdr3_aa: ASSQGLEPQH
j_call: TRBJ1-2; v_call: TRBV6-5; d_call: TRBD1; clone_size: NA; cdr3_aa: ASSAQGDGYT
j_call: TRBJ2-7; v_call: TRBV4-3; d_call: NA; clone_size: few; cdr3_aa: ASANEAPGPYEQY
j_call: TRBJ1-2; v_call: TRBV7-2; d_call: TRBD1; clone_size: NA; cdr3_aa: ASSLGQGGYT
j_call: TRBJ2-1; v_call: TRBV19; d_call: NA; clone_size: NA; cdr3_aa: ASSIWTTEGNEQF
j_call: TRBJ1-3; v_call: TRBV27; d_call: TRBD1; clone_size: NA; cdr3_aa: ASSPTGLRGNTIY
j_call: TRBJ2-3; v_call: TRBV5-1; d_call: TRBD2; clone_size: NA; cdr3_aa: ASNPGGGAIDTQY
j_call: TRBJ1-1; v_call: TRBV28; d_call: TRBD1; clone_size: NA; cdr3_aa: ASSLPGGGLVSEAF
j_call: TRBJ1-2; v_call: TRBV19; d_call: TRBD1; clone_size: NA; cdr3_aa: ASSIADRAPAARGYT